A single TCR beta chain is shown here with its context. What it binds is unknown. The sample is drawn from a study of cytomegalovirus exposure and HLA in healthy donors. With 60 Vbeta and 13 Jbeta primers, the PCR was carried out. Profiling relied on immunoSEQ multiplex PCR, and the TCRdb table lists in-frame clones only, not all of them. The sample holds about 67,000 clones, around 80% seen once. Study-level findings and limits: TCR beta V- and J-gene trimming was later associated with a missense DCLRE1C variant.

The receptor was isolated from a man aged 35-49 years in good health and CMV-seronegative. Sequences were obtained from PBMCs.

The CDR3 DNA is TGTGCCAGCAGCTTCGGGGGGCCCCCTTACGAGCAGTACTTC. Its protein is CASSFGGPPYEQYF. The chain couples TRBV7-2 to TRBJ2-5, with D tentatively TRBD2 (7 bases). The DNA end is a closer match to TRBJ2-7, so the J assignment may be wrong. Looked up from germline, CDR1 is SGHTA and CDR2 is FQGNSA. The CDR3 contains 14 residues.